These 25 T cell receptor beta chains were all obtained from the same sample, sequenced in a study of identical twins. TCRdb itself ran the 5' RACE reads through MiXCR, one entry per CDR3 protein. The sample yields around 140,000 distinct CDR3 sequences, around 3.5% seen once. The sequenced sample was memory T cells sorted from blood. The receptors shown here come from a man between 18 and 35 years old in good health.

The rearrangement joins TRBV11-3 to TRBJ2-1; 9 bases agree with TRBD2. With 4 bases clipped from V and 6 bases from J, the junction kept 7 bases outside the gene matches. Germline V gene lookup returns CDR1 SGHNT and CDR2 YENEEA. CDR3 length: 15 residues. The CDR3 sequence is CASSSLAGASNEQFF. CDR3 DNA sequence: TGTGCCAGCAGCTCCTTAGCGGGAGCGTCCAATGAGCAGTTCTTC. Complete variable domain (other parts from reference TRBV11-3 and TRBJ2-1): EAGVVQSPRYKIIEKKQPVAFWCNPISGHNTLYWYLQNLGQGPELLIRYENEEAVDDSQLPKDRFSAERLKGVDSTLKIQPAELGDSAVYLCASSSLAGASNEQFFGPGTRLTVL.

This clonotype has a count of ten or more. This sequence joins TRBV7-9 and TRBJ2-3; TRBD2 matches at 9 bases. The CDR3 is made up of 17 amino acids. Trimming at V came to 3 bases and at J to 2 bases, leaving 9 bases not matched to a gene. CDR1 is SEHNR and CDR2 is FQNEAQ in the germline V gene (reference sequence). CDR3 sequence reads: CASSFRSSGISTDTQYF. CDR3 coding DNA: TGTGCCAGCAGCTTCCGATCTAGCGGGATTTCCACAGATACGCAGTATTTT.

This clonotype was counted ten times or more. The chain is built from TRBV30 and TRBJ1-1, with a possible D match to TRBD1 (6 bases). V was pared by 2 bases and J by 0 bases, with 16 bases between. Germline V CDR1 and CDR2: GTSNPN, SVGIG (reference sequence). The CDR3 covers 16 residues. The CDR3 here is CAWSLTRQALNTEAFF. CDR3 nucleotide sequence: TGTGCCTGGAGTCTCACTCGACAGGCCCTGAACACTGAAGCTTTCTTT.

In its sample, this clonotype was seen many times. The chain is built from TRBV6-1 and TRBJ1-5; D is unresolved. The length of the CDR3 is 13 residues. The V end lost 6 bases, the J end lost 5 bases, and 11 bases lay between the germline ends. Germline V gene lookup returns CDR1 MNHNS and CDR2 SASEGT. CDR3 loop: CASSLSTDQPQHF. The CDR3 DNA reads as TGTGCCAGCAGCCTAAGCACGGATCAGCCCCAGCATTTT.

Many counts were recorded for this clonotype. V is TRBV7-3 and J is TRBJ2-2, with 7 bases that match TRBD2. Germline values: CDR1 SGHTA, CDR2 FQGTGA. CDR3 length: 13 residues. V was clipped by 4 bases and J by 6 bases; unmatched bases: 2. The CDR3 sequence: CASSSREAGELFF. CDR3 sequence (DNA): TGTGCCAGCAGCTCACGGGAGGCCGGGGAGCTGTTTTTT. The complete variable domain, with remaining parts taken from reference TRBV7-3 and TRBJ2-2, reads GAGVSQTPSNKVTEKGKYVELRCDPISGHTALYWYRQSLGQGPEFLIYFQGTGAADDSGLPNDRFFAVRPEGSVSTLKIQRTERGDSAVYLCASSSREAGELFFGEGSRLTVL.

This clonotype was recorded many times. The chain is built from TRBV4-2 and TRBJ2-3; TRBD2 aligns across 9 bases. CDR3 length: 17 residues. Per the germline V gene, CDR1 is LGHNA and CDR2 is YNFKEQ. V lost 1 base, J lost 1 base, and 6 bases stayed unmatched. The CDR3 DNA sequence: TGTGCCAGCAGCCAAGCTAGACTAGCGGACGGCACAGATACGCAGTATTTT. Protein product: CASSQARLADGTDTQYF.

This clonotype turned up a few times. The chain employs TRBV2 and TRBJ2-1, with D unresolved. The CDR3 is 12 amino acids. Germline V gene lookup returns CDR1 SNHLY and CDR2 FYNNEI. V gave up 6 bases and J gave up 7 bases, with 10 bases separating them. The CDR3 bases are TGTGCCAGCAGACCTTTCGCTAATGAGCAGTTCTTC. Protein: CASRPFANEQFF.

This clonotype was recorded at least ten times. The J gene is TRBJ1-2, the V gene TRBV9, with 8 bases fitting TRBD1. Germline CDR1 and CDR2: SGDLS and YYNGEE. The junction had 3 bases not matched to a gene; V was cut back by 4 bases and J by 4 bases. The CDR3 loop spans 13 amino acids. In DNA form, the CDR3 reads TGTGCCAGCAGCAAGGGGACAGGCTATGGCTACACCTTC. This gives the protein CASSKGTGYGYTF.

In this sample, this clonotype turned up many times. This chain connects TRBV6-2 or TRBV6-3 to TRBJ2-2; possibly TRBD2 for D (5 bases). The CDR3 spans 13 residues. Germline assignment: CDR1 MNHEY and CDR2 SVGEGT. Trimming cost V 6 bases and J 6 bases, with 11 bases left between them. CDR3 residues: CASRLLASGELFF. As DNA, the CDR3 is TGTGCCAGCAGGCTCCTAGCATCCGGGGAGCTGTTTTTT.

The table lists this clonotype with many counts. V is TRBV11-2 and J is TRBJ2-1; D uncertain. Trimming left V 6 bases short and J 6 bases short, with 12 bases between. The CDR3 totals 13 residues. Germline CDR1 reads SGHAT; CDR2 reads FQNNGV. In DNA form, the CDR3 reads TGTGCCAGCAGTGACTCTGCCTTCAATGAGCAGTTCTTC. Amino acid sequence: CASSDSAFNEQFF.

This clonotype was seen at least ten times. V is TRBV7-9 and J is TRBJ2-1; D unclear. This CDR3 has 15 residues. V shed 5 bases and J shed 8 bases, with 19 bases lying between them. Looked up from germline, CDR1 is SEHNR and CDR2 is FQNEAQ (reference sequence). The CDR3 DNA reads TGTGCCAGCAGCCCCCACCCCCTGGATGGGGATGAGCAGTTCTTC. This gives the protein CASSPHPLDGDEQFF. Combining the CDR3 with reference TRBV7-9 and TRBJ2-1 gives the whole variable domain DTGVSQNPRHKITKRGQNVTFRCDPISEHNRLYWYRQTLGQGPEFLTYFQNEAQLEKSRLLSDRFSAERPKGSFSTLEIQRTEQGDSAMYLCASSPHPLDGDEQFFGPGTRLTVL.

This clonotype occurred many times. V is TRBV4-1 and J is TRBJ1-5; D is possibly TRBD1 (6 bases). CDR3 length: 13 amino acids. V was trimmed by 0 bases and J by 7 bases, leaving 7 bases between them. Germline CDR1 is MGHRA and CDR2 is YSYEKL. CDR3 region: CASSQERGQPQHF. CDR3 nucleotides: TGCGCCAGCAGCCAAGAGAGGGGGCAGCCCCAGCATTTT.

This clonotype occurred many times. CDR3 in DNA: TGTGCCAGCAGCTTACGGACAGGTGACTATGAGCAGTTCTTC. Residues: CASSLRTGDYEQFF. The chain is built from TRBV7-9 and TRBJ2-1; 7 bases are a match to TRBD1. Unmatched junction bases numbered 6, after V lost 2 bases and J lost 8 bases. Germline CDR1 and CDR2: SEHNR and FQNEAQ (reference sequence). The CDR3 runs 14 residues.

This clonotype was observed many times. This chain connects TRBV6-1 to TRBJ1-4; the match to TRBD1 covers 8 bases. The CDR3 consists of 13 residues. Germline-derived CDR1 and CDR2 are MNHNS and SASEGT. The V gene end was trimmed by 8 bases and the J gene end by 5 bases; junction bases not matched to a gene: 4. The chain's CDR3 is CASRRQGNEKLFF. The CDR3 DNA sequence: TGTGCCAGCCGGCGACAGGGGAATGAAAAACTGTTTTTT.

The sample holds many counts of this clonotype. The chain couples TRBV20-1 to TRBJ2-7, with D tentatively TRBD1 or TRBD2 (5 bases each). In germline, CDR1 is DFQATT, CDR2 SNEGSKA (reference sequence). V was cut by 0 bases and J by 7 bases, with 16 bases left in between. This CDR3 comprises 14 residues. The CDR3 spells CSARDPRGPTEQYF. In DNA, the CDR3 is TGCAGTGCTAGAGATCCTCGGGGCCCTACGGAGCAGTACTTC.

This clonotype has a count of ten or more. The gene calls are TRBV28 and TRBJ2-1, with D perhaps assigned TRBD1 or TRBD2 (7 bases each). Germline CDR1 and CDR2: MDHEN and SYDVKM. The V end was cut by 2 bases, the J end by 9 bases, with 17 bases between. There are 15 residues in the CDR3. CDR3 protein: CASSLVRGGRSEQFF. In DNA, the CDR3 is TGTGCCAGCAGTTTAGTCAGGGGGGGAAGAAGTGAGCAGTTCTTC.

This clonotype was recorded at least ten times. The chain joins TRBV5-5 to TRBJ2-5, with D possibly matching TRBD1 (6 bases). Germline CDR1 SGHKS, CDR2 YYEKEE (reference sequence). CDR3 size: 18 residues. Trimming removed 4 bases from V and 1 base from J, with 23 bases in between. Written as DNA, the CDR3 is TGTGCCAGCAGCCCAAAGTTACAGGGTGCCCCGGCCCAAGAGACCCAGTACTTC. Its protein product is CASSPKLQGAPAQETQYF.

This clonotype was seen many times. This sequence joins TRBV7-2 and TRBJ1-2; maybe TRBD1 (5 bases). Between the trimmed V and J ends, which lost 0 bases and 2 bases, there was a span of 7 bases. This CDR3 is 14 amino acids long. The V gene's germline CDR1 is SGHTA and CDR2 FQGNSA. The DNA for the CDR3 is TGTGCCAGCAGCTTAGCGGACACGAACTATGGCTACACCTTC. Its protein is CASSLADTNYGYTF.

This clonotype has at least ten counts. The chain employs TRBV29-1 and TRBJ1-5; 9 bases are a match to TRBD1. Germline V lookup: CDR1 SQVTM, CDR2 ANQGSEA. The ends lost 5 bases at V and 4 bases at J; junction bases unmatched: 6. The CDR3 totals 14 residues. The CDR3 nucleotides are TGCAGCGTTAAGACCGGGACAGGGAATCAGCCCCAGCATTTT. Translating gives CSVKTGTGNQPQHF. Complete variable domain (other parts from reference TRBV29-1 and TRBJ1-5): SAVISQKPSRDICQRGTSLTIQCQVDSQVTMMFWYRQQPGQSLTLIATANQGSEATYESGFVIDKFPISRPNLTFSTLTVSNMSPEDSSIYLCSVKTGTGNQPQHFGDGTRLSIL.

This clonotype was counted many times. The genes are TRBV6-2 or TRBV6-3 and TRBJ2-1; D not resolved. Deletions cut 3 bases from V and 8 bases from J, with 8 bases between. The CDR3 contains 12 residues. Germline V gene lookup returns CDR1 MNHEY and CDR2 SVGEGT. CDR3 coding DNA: TGTGCCAGCAGTTATTCTGGGTATGAGCAGTTCTTC. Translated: CASSYSGYEQFF.

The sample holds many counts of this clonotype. The CDR3 spells CSAQTSARYNEQFF. DNA of the CDR3: TGCAGTGCCCAGACTAGCGCACGCTACAATGAGCAGTTCTTC. The chain carries TRBV20-1 and TRBJ2-1; 8 nucleotides align to TRBD2. The V gene end was trimmed by 6 bases and the J gene end by 3 bases; junction bases not matched to a gene: 7. Germline V gene sequence: CDR1 DFQATT, CDR2 SNEGSKA (reference sequence). The CDR3 length is 14 residues.

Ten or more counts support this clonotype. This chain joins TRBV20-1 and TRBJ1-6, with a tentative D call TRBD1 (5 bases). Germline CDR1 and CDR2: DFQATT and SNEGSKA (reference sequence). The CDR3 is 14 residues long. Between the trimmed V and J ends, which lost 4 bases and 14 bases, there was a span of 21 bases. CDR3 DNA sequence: TGCAGTGCTATTGGGTCCACCAGGGCATGGTCCCTCCACTTT. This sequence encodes CSAIGSTRAWSLHF.

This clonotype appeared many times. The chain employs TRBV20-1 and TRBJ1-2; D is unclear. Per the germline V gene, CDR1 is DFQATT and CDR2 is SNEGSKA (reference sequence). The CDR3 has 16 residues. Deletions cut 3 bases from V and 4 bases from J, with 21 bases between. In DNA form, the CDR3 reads TGCAGTGCTAGCTCGATCGTAAACCGCCCCCTCTATGGCTACACCTTC. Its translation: CSASSIVNRPLYGYTF.

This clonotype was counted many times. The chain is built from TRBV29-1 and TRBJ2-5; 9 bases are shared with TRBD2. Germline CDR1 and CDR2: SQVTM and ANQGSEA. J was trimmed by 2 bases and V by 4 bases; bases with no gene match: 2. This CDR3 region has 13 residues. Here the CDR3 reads CSVGLAAQETQYF. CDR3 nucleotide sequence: TGCAGCGTTGGACTAGCGGCACAAGAGACCCAGTACTTC. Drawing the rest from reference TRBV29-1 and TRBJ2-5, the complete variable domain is SAVISQKPSRDICQRGTSLTIQCQVDSQVTMMFWYRQQPGQSLTLIATANQGSEATYESGFVIDKFPISRPNLTFSTLTVSNMSPEDSSIYLCSVGLAAQETQYFGPGTRLLVL.

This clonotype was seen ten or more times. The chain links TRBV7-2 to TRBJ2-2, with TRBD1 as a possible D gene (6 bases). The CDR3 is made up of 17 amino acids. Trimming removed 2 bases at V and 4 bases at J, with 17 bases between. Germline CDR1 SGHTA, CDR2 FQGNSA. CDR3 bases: TGTGCCAGCAGCTTACTCCCTGGGGGCATAGGCACCGGGGAGCTGTTTTTT. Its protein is CASSLLPGGIGTGELFF.